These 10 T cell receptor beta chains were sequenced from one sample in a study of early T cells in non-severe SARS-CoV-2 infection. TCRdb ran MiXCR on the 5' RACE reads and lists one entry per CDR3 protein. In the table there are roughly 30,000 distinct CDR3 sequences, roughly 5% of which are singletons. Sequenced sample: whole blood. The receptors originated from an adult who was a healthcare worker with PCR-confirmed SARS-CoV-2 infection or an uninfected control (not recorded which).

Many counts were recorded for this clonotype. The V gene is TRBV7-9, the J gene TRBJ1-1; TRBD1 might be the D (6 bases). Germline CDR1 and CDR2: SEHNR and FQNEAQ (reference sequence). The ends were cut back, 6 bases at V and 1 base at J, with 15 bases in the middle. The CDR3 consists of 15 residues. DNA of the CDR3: TGTGCCAGCAGTTCTGAGGGGGGCGCGAACACTGAAGCTTTCTTT. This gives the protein CASSSEGGANTEAFF.

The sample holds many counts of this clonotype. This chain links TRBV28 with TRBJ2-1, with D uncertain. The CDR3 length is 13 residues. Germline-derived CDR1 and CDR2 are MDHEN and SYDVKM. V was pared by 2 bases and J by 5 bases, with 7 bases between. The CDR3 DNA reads TGTGCCAGCAGTTTAGTCTCTCACAATGAGCAGTTCTTC. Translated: CASSLVSHNEQFF.

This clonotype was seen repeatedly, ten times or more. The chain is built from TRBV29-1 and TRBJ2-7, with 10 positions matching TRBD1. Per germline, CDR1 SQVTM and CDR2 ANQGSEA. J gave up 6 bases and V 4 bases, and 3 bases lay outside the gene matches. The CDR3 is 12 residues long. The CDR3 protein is CSVAGQGGEQYF. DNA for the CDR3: TGCAGCGTTGCAGGACAGGGGGGCGAGCAGTACTTC.

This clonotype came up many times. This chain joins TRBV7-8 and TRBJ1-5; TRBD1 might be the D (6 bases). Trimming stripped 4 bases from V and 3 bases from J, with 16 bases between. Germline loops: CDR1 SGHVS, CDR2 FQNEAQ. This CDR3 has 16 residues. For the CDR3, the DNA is TGTGCCAGCAGCTCAGGCCGCAGGGGTATCAATCAGCCCCAGCATTTT. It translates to CASSSGRRGINQPQHF. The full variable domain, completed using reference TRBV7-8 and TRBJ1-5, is GAGVSQSPRYKVAKRGQDVALRCDPISGHVSLFWYQQALGQGPEFLTYFQNEAQLDKSGLPSDRFFAERPEGSVSTLKIQRTQQEDSAVYLCASSSGRRGINQPQHFGDGTRLSIL.

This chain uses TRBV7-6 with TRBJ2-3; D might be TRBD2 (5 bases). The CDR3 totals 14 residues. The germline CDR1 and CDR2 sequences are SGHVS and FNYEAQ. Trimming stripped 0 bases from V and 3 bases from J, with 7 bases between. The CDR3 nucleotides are TGTGCCAGCAGCTTAGCCGGGGAGACAGATACGCAGTATTTT. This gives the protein CASSLAGETDTQYF.

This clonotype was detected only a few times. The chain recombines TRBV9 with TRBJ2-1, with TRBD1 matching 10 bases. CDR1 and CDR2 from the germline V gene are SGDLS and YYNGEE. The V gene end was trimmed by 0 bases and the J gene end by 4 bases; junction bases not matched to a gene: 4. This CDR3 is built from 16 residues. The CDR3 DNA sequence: TGTGCCAGCAGCGTAGTGGGACAGGGGTTTTACAATGAGCAGTTCTTC. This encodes CASSVVGQGFYNEQFF.

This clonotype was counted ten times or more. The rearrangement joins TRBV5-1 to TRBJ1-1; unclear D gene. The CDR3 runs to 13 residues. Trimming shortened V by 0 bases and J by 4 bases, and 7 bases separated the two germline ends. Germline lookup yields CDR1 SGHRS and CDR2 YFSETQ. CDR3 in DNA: TGCGCCAGCAGCTTGGCTGTGAGCACTGAAGCTTTCTTT. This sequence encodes CASSLAVSTEAFF.

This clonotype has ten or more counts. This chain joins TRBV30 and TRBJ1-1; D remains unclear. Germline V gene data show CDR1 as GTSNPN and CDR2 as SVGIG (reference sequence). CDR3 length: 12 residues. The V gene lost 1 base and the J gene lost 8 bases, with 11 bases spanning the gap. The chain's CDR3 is CAWSGRSLEAFF. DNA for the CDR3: TGTGCCTGGAGTGGCCGCAGCCTCGAAGCTTTCTTT. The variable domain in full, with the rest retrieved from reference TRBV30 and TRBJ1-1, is SQTIHQWPATLVQPVGSPLSLECTVEGTSNPNLYWYRQAAGRGLQLLFYSVGIGQISSEVPQNLSASRPQDRQFILSSKKLLLSDSGFYLCAWSGRSLEAFFGQGTRLTVV.

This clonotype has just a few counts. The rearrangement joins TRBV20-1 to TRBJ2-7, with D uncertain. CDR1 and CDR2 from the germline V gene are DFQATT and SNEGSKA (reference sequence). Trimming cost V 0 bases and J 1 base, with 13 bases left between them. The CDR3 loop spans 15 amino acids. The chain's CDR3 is CSARERLGRSYEQYF. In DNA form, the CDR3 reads TGCAGTGCTAGAGAACGCTTAGGCCGGTCCTACGAGCAGTACTTC.

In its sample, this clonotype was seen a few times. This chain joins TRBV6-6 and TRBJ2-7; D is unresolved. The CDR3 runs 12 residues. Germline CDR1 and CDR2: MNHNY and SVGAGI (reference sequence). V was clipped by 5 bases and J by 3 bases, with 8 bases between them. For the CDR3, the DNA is TGTGCCAGCAGTATCTCCATCTACGAGCAGTACTTC. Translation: CASSISIYEQYF.